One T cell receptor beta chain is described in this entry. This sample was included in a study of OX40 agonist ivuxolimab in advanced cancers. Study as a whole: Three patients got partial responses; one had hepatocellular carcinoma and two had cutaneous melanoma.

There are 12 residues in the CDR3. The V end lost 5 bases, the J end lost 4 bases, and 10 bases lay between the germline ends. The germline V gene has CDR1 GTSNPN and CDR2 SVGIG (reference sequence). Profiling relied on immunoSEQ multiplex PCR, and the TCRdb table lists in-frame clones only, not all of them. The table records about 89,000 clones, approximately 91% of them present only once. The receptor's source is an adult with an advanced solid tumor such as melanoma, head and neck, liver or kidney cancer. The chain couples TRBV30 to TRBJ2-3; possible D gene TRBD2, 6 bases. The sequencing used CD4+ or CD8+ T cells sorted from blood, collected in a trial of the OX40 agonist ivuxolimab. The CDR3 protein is CAWSGGSDTQYF. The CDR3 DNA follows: TGTGCCTGGTCTGGGGGGTCAGATACGCAGTATTTT. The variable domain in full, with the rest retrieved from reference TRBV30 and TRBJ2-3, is SQTIHQWPATLVQPVGSPLSLECTVEGTSNPNLYWYRQAAGRGLQLLFYSVGIGQISSEVPQNLSASRPQDRQFILSSKKLLLSDSGFYLCAWSGGSDTQYFGPGTRLTVL.